Sequencing of this T cell receptor beta chain was carried out in a study of T cells in Graves' hyperthyroidism and ophthalmopathy. Germline trimming cut 8 bases from V and 3 bases from J; bases unmatched to any gene: 2. This CDR3 contains 12 residues. Per germline, CDR1 ENHRY and CDR2 SYGVKD. This clonotype was seen many times. Amplified regions were TCR beta CDR3 sequences from RNA transcripts. In the first-round RT-PCR of the TCR CDR3, the HTBI primer set was used. TCRdb analysed the multiplex PCR reads with MiXCR anew, one entry per CDR3 protein. The sample consists of a few hundred thousand distinct CDR3 sequences, approximately 15% of them appearing once.

Sequencing was done on a sample of blood. This clonotype originated in a woman in her twenties or thirties with Graves' hyperthyroidism. The rearrangement uses TRBV10-3 and TRBJ2-5; TRBD1 matches at 8 bases. In DNA form, the CDR3 reads TGTGCCATCGCGGGACAGGAAGAGACCCAGTACTTC. Its protein is CAIAGQEETQYF.